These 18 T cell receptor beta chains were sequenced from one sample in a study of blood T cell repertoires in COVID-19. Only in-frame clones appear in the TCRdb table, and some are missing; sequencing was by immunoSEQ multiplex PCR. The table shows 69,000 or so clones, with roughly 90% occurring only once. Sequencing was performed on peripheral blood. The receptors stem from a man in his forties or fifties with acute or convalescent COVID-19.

This CDR3 is CASSFRTSGSRVYEQYF. For the CDR3, the DNA is TGTGCCAGCAGTTTTCGGACTAGCGGGAGTCGGGTCTACGAGCAGTACTTC. V usage is TRBV28 and J usage is TRBJ2-7, with 13 nucleotides matching TRBD2. V lost 3 bases and J lost 3; bases outside the gene matches: 8. The CDR3 is 17 residues long. Germline lookup yields CDR1 MDHEN and CDR2 SYDVKM.

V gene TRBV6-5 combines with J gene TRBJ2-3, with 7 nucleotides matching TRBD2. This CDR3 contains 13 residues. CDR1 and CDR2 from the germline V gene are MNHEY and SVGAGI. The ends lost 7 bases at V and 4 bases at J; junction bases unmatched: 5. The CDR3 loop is CASTFRGADTQYF. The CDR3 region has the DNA TGTGCCAGCACCTTTCGGGGGGCAGATACGCAGTATTTT.

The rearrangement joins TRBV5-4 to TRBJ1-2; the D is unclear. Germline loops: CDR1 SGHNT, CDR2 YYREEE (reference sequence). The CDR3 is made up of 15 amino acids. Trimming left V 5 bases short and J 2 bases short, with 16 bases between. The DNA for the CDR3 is TGTGCCAGCAGGGCCTTCGGCGGCGGAAACTATGGCTACACCTTC. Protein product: CASRAFGGGNYGYTF.

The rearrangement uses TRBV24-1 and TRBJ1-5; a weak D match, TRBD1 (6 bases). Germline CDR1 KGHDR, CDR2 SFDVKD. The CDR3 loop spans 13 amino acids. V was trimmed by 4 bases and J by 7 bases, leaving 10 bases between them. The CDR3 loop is CATSEPGQQPQHF. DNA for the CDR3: TGTGCCACCAGTGAGCCTGGACAGCAGCCCCAGCATTTT.

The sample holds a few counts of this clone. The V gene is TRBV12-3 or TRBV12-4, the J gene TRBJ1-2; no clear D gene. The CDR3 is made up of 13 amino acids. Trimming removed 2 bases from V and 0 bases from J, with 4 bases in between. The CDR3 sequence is CASSLQSNYGYTF. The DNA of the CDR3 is TGTGCCAGCAGTTTACAGTCTAACTATGGCTACACCTTC.

CDR3 in amino acids: CASSFSGTGNDEQYF. The CDR3 DNA reads TGTGCCAGCAGTTTCTCCGGGACAGGGAACGACGAGCAGTACTTC. This rearrangement joins TRBV27 to TRBJ2-7; 9 bases are shared with TRBD1. Trimming at V came to 3 bases and at J to 5 bases, leaving 8 bases not matched to a gene. The germline V gene has CDR1 MNHEY and CDR2 SMNVEV (reference sequence). The CDR3 sequence is 15 residues long.

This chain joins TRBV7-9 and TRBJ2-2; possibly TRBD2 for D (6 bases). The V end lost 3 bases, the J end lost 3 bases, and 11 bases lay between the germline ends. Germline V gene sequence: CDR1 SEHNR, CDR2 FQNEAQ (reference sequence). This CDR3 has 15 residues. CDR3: CASSFRAGHTGELFF. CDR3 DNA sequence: TGTGCCAGCAGCTTCAGAGCGGGCCACACCGGGGAGCTGTTTTTT.

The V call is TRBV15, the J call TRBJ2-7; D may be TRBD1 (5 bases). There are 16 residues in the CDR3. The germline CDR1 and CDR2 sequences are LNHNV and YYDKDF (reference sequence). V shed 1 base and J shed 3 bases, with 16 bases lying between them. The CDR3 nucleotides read TGTGCCACCAGCAGAGGGGGAAACAGGAATATCTACGAGCAGTACTTC. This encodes CATSRGGNRNIYEQYF.

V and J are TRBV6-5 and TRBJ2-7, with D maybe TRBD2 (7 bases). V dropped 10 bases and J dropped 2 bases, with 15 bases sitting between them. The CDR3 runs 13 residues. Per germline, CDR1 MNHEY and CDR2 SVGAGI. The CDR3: CATVFGGPYEQYF. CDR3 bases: TGTGCCACCGTCTTCGGGGGGCCCTACGAGCAGTACTTC.

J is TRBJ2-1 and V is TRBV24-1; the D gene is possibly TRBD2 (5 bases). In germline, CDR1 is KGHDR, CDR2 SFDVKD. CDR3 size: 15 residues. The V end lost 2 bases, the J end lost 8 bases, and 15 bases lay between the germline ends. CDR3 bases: TGTGCCACCAGTGATTCCGGACTGTCTATGGATGAGCAGTTCTTC. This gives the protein CATSDSGLSMDEQFF.

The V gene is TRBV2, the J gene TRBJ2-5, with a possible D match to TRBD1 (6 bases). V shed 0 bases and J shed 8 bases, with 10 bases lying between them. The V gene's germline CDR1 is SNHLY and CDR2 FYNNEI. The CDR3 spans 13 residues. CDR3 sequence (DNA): TGTGCCAGCAGTGAAGCAGGGGGTACCACCCAGTACTTC. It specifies CASSEAGGTTQYF. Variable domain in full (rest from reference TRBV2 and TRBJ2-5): EPEVTQTPSHQVTQMGQEVILRCVPISNHLYFYWYRQILGQKVEFLVSFYNNEISEKSEIFDDQFSVERPDGSNFTLKIRSTKLEDSAMYFCASSEAGGTTQYFGPGTRLLVL.

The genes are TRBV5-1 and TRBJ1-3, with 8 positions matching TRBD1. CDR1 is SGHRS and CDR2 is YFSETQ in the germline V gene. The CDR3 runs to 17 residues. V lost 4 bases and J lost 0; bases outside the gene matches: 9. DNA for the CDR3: TGCGCCAGCAGCCGCACCGGGACAGGTGTCTCTGGAAACACCATATATTTT. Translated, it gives CASSRTGTGVSGNTIYF.

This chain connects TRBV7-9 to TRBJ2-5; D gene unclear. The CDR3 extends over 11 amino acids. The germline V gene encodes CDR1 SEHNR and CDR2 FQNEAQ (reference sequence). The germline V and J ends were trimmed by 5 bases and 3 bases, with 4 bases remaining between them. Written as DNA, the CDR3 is TGTGCCAGCAGCGTCAAAGAGACCCAGTACTTC. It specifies CASSVKETQYF.

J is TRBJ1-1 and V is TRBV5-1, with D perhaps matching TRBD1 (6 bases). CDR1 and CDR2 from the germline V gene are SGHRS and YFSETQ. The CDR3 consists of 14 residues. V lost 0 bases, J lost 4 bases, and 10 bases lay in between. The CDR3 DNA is TGCGCCAGCAGCTTGGAGGGGGTCGGCACTGAAGCTTTCTTT. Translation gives CASSLEGVGTEAFF.

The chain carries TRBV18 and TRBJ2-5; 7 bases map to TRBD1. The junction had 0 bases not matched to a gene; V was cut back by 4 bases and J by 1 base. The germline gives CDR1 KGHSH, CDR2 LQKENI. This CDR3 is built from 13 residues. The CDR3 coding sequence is TGTGCCAGCTCACGGGACAGCCAAGAGACCCAGTACTTC. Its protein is CASSRDSQETQYF. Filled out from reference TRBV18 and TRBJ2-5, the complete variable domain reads NAGVMQNPRHLVRRRGQEARLRCSPMKGHSHVYWYRQLPEEGLKFMVYLQKENIIDESGMPKERFSAEFPKEGPSILRIQQVVRGDSAAYFCASSRDSQETQYFGPGTRLLVL.

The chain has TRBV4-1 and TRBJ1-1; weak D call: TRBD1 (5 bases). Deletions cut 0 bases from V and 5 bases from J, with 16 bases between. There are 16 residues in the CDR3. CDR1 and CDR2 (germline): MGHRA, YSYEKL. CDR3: CASSQDAGYGRTEAFF. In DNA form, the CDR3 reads TGCGCCAGCAGCCAAGACGCAGGGTATGGTAGGACTGAAGCTTTCTTT.

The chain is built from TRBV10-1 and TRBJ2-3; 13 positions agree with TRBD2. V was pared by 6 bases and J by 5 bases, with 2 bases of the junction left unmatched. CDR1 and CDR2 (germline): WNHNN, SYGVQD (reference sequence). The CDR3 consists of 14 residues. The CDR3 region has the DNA TGCGCCAGCAGCGGACTAGCGGGAGTAGATACGCAGTATTTT. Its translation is CASSGLAGVDTQYF.

The CDR3 sequence: CASRSAGGQETQYF. CDR3 nucleotide sequence: TGTGCCAGCAGGTCAGCGGGAGGCCAAGAGACCCAGTACTTC. The chain joins TRBV27 to TRBJ2-5; TRBD2 matches at 9 bases. V lost 6 bases, J lost 1 base, and 3 bases stayed unmatched. There are 14 residues in the CDR3. Germline V gene data show CDR1 as MNHEY and CDR2 as SMNVEV (reference sequence).